This T cell receptor beta chain was captured in a study of Ad26.COV2.S vaccination and SARS-CoV-2 variants. Study-level background: Donor was in the COV1001 Ad26.COV2.S trial arm. The study's findings and limits: The breadth of spike-specific CD8+ and CD4+ T cell responses after vaccination was reportedly substantial.

The germline V gene encodes CDR1 LGHDT and CDR2 YNNKEL (reference sequence). With V trimmed by 4 bases and J by 8 bases, 9 bases remained unmatched. This CDR3 contains 14 residues. Here immunoSEQ multiplex PCR was the method, and the copy in TCRdb shows in-frame clones only, minus some. Of roughly 320,000 clones listed, over 80% are singletons. Stated treatment: around 19 received Ad26.COV2.S at low or high dose, single or two shots; about 5 received placebo; per-sample allocation not given. Sampling took place 63 days after the first vaccine or placebo injection. Notes on this clone: Its antigen is as yet unknown.

The sequence derives from a person aged 18-65 years who received the Ad26.COV2.S COVID-19 vaccine or a placebo. The chain couples TRBV3-1 (or the pseudogene TRBV3-2) to TRBJ1-2; 8 bases match TRBD1. The source was peripheral blood, collected in a trial of Ad26.COV2.S vaccine versus placebo. In nucleotides, the CDR3 is TGTGCCAGCAGCCGACCGGGACAGGTGGAAGGCTACACCTTC. Translation gives CASSRPGQVEGYTF.